The entry below gives a single T cell receptor beta chain sequence along with its context. What it binds is unknown. PCR employed 60 Vbeta and 13 Jbeta primers. Profiled with immunoSEQ multiplex PCR; TCRdb holds only in-frame clones, not every one. The sample shows just over 150,000 clones, 70% to 90% of them seen only once. This entry comes from a study of cytomegalovirus exposure and HLA in healthy donors. The overall study: There were under 130 million unique TCR beta sequences, drawn from around 180 million T cells, in an earlier analysis.

Germline values: CDR1 MRHNA, CDR2 SNTAGT. The CDR3 runs 16 residues. V lost 6 bases and J lost 2, with 16 bases in between. Whole-study findings and limits: Researchers counted roughly 150 TCR beta chains as cytomegalovirus-associated. A later analysis by the authors found several of the most significant clusters apparently linked to common viral pathogens.

The clonotype comes from a woman aged 18-29 years in good health and CMV-seronegative. The rearrangement links TRBV6-4 to TRBJ1-4; TRBD1 is a possible D gene (6 bases). Source material: PBMCs. The chain's CDR3 is CASSADRQSTNEKLFF. CDR3 in DNA: TGTGCCAGCAGCGCCGACAGGCAGAGCACTAATGAAAAACTGTTTTTT.